These T cell receptor beta chains were read from a single sample in a study of spatial heterogeneity in lung cancer. MiXCR, run by TCRdb on the 5' RACE reads, gives a single entry per CDR3 protein. The sample includes roughly 80,000 distinct CDR3 sequences, about 7.8% of them seen just once. The source was PBMCs, collected at surgery. The receptors come from a male donor with early-stage non-small cell lung cancer. CDR3s leave out the opening cysteine and the closing phenylalanine or tryptophan.

V gene,CDR3 length,J gene,CDR3 protein
TRBV19,14,TRBJ2-1,ASSIAPSGSYNEQF
TRBV3-1,14,TRBJ2-1,ASSQGGLAPYNEQF
TRBV12-3/TRBV12-4,10,TRBJ1-1,ASSLANTEAF
TRBV20-1,12,TRBJ1-1,SARAGTQNTEAF
TRBV5-1,12,TRBJ2-3,ASSLDRATDTQY
TRBV20-1,12,TRBJ2-3,SAIAGGFADTQY
TRBV5-1,12,TRBJ1-1,ASSSATLNTEAF
TRBV6-1,10,TRBJ2-7,ASGVGSYEQY
TRBV29-1,12,TRBJ2-1,SVLAGGVNNEQF
TRBV7-9,10,TRBJ1-3,ASSLDGAALY
TRBV29-1,11,TRBJ1-1,SFQNGGRTEAF
TRBV29-1,12,TRBJ1-1,SVGPLTSDLEAF
TRBV5-1,12,TRBJ1-1,ASSGDGLNTEAF
TRBV5-4,14,TRBJ2-5,ASSLGASSGQETQY
TRBV14,13,TRBJ2-1,ASSQDATPLNEQF
TRBV29-1,13,TRBJ2-3,SVDGTGGDSYTQY
TRBV30,14,TRBJ1-2,AWSEESTGGGYGYT
TRBV23-1,13,TRBJ1-6,ASHLRDREGSPLH
TRBV20-1,14,TRBJ1-2,SASPPQDGLGGGYT
TRBV7-2,15,TRBJ2-5,ASSSTTGTSGQETQY
TRBV7-6,14,TRBJ2-1,ASSLGWGGSYNEQF
TRBV5-4,12,TRBJ1-1,ASSFLQGGTEAF
TRBV6-5,14,TRBJ2-7,ASSTHSGRVSYEQY
TRBV9,13,TRBJ1-1,ASSPDGRVNTEAF
TRBV6-2/TRBV6-3,11,TRBJ2-5,AGGGLAMETQY
TRBV29-1,11,TRBJ2-7,SVGDRARVEQY
TRBV27,13,TRBJ2-7,ASSLGLAGTYEQY
TRBV20-1,16,TRBJ2-7,SARESRVQGTQAYEQY
TRBV7-2,11,TRBJ1-1,ASSEGRGTEAF
TRBV30,11,TRBJ2-7,AWSPPITYEQY
TRBV12-3/TRBV12-4,19,TRBJ2-3,ASSFSPRGVLREGGTDTQY
TRBV25-1,10,TRBJ1-1,ASGRLNTEAF
TRBV29-1,10,TRBJ2-3,SVARTTDTQY
TRBV4-1,13,TRBJ1-2,ASSQDEQGINGYT
TRBV29-1,14,TRBJ2-3,NVASGRGSRTDTQY
TRBV27,12,TRBJ2-7,ASSGPGLINEQY
TRBV24-1,12,TRBJ2-3,ATSAAGSTDTQY
TRBV7-7,13,TRBJ2-5,ASSRGDLYQETQY
TRBV29-1,11,TRBJ1-3,SFSSVGGYTIY
TRBV14,12,TRBJ2-7,ASSQSSQGDKQY
TRBV6-1,13,TRBJ1-1,ASSHSGRGNTEAF
TRBV5-4,14,TRBJ2-7,ASSPGGLWSSYEQY
TRBV7-3,13,TRBJ1-1,ASSLMGQLVTEAF
TRBV6-2/TRBV6-3,11,TRBJ1-5,ASRRDGDQPQH
TRBV11-2,15,TRBJ2-1,ASSLGRGLGSYNEQF
TRBV7-2,12,TRBJ1-5,ASSWSVIGQPQH
TRBV19,11,TRBJ2-1,ASSRDRANEQF
TRBV5-4,13,TRBJ2-1,ASTLGLAGSNEQF
TRBV3-1,11,TRBJ2-7,ASSPWGIDEQY
TRBV3-1,13,TRBJ2-3,ASSLLAGSTDTQY
TRBV13,12,TRBJ1-5,ASSLGVSNQPQH
TRBV12-3/TRBV12-4,11,TRBJ1-4,ASSGGTVEKLF